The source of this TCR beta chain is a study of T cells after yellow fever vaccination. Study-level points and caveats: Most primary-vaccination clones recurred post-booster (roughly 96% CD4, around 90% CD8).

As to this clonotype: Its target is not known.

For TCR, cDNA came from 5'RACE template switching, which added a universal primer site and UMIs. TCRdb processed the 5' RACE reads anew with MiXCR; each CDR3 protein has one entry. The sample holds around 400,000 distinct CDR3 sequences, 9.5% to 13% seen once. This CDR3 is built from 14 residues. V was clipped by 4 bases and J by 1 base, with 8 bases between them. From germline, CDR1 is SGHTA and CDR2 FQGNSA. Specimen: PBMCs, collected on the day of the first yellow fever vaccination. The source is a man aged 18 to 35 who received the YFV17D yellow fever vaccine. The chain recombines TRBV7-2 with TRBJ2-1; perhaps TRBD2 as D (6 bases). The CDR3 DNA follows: TGTGCCAGCAGCTCCGCGGGGTCCTACAATGAGCAGTTCTTC. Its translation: CASSSAGSYNEQFF.